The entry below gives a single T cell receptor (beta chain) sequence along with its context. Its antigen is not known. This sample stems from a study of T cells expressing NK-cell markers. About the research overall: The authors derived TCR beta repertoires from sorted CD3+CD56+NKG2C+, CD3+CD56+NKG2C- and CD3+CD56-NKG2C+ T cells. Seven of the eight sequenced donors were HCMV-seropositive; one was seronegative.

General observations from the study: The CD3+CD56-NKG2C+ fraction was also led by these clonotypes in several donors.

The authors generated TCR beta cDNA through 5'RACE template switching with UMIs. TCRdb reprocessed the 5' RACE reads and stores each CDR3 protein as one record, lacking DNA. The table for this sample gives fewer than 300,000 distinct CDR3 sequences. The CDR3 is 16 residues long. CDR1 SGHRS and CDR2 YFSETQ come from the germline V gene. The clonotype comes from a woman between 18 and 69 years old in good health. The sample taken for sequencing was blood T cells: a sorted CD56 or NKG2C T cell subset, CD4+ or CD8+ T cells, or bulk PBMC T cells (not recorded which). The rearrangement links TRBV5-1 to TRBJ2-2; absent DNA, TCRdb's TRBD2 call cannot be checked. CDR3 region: CASSPLAGVGTGELFF.